This TCR beta chain was documented in a study of shared clonotypes between healthy human individuals. The study's findings and limits: Sharing across a handful of donors was seen in around 5% of naive CD4 clonotypes. Rarefaction revealed incomplete sorted-subset sequencing despite large depth. What limited the represented genetic and exposure-history diversity was the small number of donors.

Sequenced by immunoSEQ multiplex PCR; TCRdb stores in-frame clones only, minus some. The data contain 2.5 million or so clones, around 94% of them singletons. Germline lookup yields CDR1 SQVTM and CDR2 ANQGSEA. There are 16 residues in the CDR3. V was clipped by 6 bases and J by 0 bases; unmatched bases: 12. Remarks on this clone: Its antigen is still unknown.

Only Caucasian adults living in Nashville, Tennessee served as donors. This chain uses TRBV29-1 with TRBJ2-3, with 7 positions matching TRBD1. The sequencing sample was made of naive CD4+ T cells sorted from blood. Specified subset: CD45RA+ positively selected. The clonotype was recovered from a young man in good health. CDR3 in amino acids: CSVAAGGAASTDTQYF. The CDR3 DNA reads TGCAGCGTCGCGGCAGGGGGAGCGGCTAGCACAGATACGCAGTATTTT.